This T cell receptor (beta chain) was identified in a study of OX40 agonist ivuxolimab in advanced cancers. Germline V lookup: CDR1 SQVTM, CDR2 ANQGSEA. V lost 7 bases and J lost 3, with 18 bases in between. CDR3 size: 14 residues. Assay used: immunoSEQ multiplex PCR; TCRdb lists only in-frame clones, some missing. The table has some 70,000 clones, about 86% seen once. This clone has a single count. Sample: CD4+ or CD8+ T cells sorted from blood, taken in a trial of the OX40 agonist ivuxolimab. This chain links TRBV29-1 with TRBJ1-1; TRBD1 is a possible D gene (5 bases). This TCR came from an adult with an advanced solid tumor such as melanoma, head and neck, liver or kidney cancer. This CDR3 is CSGTPGALDTEAFF. In nucleotides, the CDR3 is TGCAGCGGCACCCCCGGGGCTTTGGACACTGAAGCTTTCTTT.